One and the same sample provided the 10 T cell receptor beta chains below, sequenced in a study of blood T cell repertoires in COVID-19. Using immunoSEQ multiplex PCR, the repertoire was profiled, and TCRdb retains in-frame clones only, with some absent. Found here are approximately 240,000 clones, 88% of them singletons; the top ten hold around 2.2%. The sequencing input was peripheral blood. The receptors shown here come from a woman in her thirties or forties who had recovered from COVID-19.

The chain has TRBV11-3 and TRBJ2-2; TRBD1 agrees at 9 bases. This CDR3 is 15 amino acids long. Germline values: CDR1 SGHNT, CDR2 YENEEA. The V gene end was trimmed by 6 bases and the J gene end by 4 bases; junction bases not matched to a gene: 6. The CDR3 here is CASSLMTGGTGELFF. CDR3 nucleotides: TGTGCCAGCAGTCTAATGACAGGGGGCACCGGGGAGCTGTTTTTT.

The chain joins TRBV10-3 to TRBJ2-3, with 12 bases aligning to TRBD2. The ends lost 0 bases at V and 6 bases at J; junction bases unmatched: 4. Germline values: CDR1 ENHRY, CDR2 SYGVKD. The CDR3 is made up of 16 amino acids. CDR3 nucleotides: TGTGCCATCAGTGAGTCTCTAGCGGGAGGGCGGGATACGCAGTATTTT. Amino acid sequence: CAISESLAGGRDTQYF.

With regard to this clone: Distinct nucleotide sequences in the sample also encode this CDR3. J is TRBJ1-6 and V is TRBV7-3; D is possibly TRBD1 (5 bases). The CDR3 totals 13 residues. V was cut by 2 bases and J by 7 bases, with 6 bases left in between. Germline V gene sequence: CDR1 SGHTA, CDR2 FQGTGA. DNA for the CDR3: TGTGCCAGCAGCTTACAGGGAAATTCACCCCTCCACTTT. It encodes CASSLQGNSPLHF.

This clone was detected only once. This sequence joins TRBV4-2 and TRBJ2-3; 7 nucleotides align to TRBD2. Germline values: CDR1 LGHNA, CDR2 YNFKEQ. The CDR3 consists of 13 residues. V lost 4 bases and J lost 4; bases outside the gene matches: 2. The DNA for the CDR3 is TGTGCCAGCAGCCGGCGGGGGTCAGATACGCAGTATTTT. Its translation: CASSRRGSDTQYF.

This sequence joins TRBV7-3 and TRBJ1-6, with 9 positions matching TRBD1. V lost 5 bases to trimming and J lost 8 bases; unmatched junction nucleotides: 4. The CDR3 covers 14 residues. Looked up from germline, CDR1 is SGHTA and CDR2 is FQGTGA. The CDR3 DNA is TGTGCCAGCAGCCGGGGACAGGGAGATTCACCCCTCCACTTT. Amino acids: CASSRGQGDSPLHF.

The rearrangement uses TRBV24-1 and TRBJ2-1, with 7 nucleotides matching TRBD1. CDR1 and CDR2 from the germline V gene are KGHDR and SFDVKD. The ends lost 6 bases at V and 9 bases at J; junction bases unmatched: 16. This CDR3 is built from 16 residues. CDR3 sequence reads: CATSPTGEFRLGEQFF. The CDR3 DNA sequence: TGTGCCACCAGTCCAACAGGGGAATTTCGTTTGGGTGAGCAGTTCTTC.

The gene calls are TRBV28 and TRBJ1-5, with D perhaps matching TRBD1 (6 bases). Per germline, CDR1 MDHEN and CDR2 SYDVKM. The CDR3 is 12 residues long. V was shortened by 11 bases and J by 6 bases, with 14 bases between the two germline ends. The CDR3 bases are TGTGCCTGCGGGGGGGGGCGTCAGCCCCAGCATTTT. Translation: CACGGGRQPQHF.

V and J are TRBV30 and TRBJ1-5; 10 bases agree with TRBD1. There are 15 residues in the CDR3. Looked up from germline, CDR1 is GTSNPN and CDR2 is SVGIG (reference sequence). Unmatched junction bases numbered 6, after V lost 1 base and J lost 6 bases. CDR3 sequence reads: CAWSGDRGVGQPQHF. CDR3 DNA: TGTGCCTGGAGTGGGGACAGGGGAGTAGGTCAGCCCCAGCATTTT.

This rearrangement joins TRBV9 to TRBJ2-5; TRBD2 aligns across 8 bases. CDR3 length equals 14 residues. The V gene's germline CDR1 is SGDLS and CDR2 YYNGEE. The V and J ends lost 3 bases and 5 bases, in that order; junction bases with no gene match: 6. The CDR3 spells CASSAGGAIETQYF. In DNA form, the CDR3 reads TGTGCCAGCAGCGCCGGGGGGGCAATCGAGACCCAGTACTTC.

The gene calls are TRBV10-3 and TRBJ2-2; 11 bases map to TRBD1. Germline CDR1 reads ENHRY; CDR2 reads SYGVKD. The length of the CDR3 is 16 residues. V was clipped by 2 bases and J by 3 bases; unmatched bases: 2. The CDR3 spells CAISEPDRGHTGELFF. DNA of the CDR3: TGTGCCATCAGTGAGCCGGACAGGGGGCACACCGGGGAGCTGTTTTTT.